The clone carrying this T cell receptor beta chain showed up just a few times. The CDR3 length is 12 residues. The germline V and J ends were trimmed by 4 bases and 4 bases, with 10 bases remaining between them. Germline V gene sequence: CDR1 DFQATT, CDR2 SNEGSKA (reference sequence). The data derive from a study of T cells in Graves' hyperthyroidism and ophthalmopathy. TCR beta CDR3 sequences were amplified from RNA transcripts. With the HTBI primer set, the TCR CDR3 went through a first round of RT-PCR. TCRdb fed the multiplex PCR reads into MiXCR, producing one record per CDR3 protein. This sample yields more than 500,000 distinct CDR3 sequences, of which over 12% are seen a single time; around 4% belongs to the top ten.

Sequencing input: blood. The sequence derives from a woman aged 35 to 49 with Graves' ophthalmopathy. The rearrangement uses TRBV20-1 and TRBJ2-5; D is perhaps TRBD1 (7 bases). CDR3 loop: CSATQGGETQYF. The CDR3 DNA reads as TGCAGTGCTACTCAGGGGGGAGAGACCCAGTACTTC.